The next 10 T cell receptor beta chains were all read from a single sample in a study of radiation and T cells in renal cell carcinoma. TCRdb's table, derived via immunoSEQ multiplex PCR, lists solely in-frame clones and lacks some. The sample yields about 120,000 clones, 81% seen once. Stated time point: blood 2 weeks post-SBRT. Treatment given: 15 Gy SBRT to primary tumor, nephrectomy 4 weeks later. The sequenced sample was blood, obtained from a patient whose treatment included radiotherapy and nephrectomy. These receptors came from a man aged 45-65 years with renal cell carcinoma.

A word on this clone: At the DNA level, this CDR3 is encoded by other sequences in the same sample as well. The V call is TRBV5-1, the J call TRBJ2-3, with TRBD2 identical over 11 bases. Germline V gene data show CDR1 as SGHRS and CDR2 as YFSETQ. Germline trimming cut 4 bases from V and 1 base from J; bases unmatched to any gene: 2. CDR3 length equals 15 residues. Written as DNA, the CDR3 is TGCGCCAGCAGCCTGGGACTAGCGGGCACAGATACGCAGTATTTT. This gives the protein CASSLGLAGTDTQYF.

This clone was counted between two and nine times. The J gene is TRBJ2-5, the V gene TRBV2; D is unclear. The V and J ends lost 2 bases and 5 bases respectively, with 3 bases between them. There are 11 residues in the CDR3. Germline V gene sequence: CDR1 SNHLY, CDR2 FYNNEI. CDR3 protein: CASSERETQYF. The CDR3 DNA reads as TGTGCCAGCAGTGAAAGGGAGACCCAGTACTTC.

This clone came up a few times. Here the CDR3 reads CASSLTSGTSGTYAYEQYF. The CDR3 nucleotides read TGTGCCAGCAGCCTAACAAGCGGGACTAGCGGGACGTACGCCTACGAGCAGTACTTC. The chain uses TRBV11-2 and TRBJ2-7, with 13 bases lining up with TRBD2. The germline gives CDR1 SGHAT, CDR2 FQNNGV. The CDR3 is made up of 19 amino acids. The trim removed 5 bases at V and 2 bases at J, leaving 15 bases unmatched. Looking up the rest from reference TRBV11-2 and TRBJ2-7 gives the full variable domain: EAGVAQSPRYKIIEKRQSVAFWCNPISGHATLYWYQQILGQGPKLLIQFQNNGVVDDSQLPKDRFSAERLKGVDSTLKIQPAKLEDSAVYLCASSLTSGTSGTYAYEQYFGPGTRLTVT.

As DNA, the CDR3 is TGTGCCAGCAGTTGGACGCGGGGTTTCGACGAGCAGTACTTC. Translated, it gives CASSWTRGFDEQYF. The chain carries TRBV6-5 and TRBJ2-7; possible D gene TRBD2, 6 bases. Looked up from germline, CDR1 is MNHEY and CDR2 is SVGAGI. This CDR3 is 14 amino acids long. V was shortened by 4 bases and J by 5 bases, with 15 bases between the two germline ends.

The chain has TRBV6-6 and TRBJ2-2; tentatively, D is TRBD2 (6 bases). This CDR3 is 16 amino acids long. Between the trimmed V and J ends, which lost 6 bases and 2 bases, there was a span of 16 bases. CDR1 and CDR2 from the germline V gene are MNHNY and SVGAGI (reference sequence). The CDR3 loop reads CASSPTSIINTGELFF. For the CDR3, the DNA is TGTGCCAGCAGCCCGACTAGTATTATAAACACCGGGGAGCTGTTTTTT.

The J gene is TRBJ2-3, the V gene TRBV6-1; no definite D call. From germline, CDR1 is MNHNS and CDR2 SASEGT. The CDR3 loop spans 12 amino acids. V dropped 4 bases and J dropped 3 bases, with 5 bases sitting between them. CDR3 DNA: TGTGCCAGCAGTGGGTTGACAGATACGCAGTATTTT. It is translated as CASSGLTDTQYF.

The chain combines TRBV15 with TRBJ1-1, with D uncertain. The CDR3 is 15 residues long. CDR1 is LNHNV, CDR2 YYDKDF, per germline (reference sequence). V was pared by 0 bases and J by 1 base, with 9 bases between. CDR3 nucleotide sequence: TGTGCCACCAGCAGAGATAAGAAACAGAACACTGAAGCTTTCTTT. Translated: CATSRDKKQNTEAFF.

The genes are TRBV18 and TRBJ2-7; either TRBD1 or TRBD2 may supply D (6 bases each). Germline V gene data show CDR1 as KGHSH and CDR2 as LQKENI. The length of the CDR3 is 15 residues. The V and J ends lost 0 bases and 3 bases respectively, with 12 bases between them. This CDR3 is CASSPPGGQFYEQYF. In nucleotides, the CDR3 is TGTGCCAGCTCACCACCGGGGGGACAATTCTACGAGCAGTACTTC.

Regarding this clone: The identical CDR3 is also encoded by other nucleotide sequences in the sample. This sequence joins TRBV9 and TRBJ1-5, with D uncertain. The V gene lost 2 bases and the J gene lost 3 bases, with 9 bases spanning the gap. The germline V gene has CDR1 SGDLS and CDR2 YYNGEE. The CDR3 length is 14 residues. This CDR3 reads CASSVTGDNQPQHF. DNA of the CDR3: TGTGCCAGCAGCGTTACCGGGGACAATCAGCCCCAGCATTTT.

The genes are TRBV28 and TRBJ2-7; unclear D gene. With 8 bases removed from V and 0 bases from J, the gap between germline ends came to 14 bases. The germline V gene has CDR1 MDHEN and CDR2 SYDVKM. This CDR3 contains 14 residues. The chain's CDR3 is CASVRTGLSYEQYF. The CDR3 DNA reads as TGTGCCAGCGTTAGGACGGGCCTCTCCTACGAGCAGTACTTC.